The 19 T cell receptor beta chains in this list originate from one sample, sequenced in a study of cytomegalovirus exposure and HLA in healthy donors. Measured with immunoSEQ multiplex PCR; TCRdb has only the in-frame clones, and not every one. Among some 76,000 clones listed, approximately 93% were seen once. The sequenced sample was PBMCs. Every receptor here comes from a woman in her late teens or twenties in good health and CMV-seropositive.

J is TRBJ2-7 and V is TRBV5-1; D might be TRBD1 (5 bases). Deletions cut 6 bases from V and 5 bases from J, with 18 bases between. Per germline, CDR1 SGHRS and CDR2 YFSETQ. This CDR3 region has 14 residues. CDR3 DNA: TGCGCCAGCAATGGCAGGGCCAATTCGGACGAGCAGTACTTC. This sequence encodes CASNGRANSDEQYF. Complete variable domain (other parts from reference TRBV5-1 and TRBJ2-7): KAGVTQTPRYLIKTRGQQVTLSCSPISGHRSVSWYQQTPGQGLQFLFEYFSETQRNKGNFPGRFSGRQFSNSRSEMNVSTLELGDSALYLCASNGRANSDEQYFGPGTRLTVT.

The chain joins TRBV7-8 to TRBJ1-3; 8 positions match TRBD1. The V segment lost 1 base and the J segment 0 bases; nucleotides outside the gene matches: 8. The CDR3 covers 18 residues. The V gene's germline CDR1 is SGHVS and CDR2 FQNEAQ. The CDR3 protein is CASSLVGGQEFSGNTIYF. CDR3 DNA sequence: TGTGCCAGCAGCTTAGTCGGGGGACAGGAGTTCTCTGGAAACACCATATATTTT.

The J gene is TRBJ2-7, the V gene TRBV11-2; a weak D match, TRBD1 (6 bases). CDR3 length: 15 residues. Trimming took off 2 bases at V and 5 bases at J, with 16 bases between the two ends. CDR1 is SGHAT and CDR2 is FQNNGV in the germline V gene. The CDR3 DNA is TGTGCCAGCAGCTTAATGTGGACAGATCGGAACGAGCAGTACTTC. Translated, it gives CASSLMWTDRNEQYF.

The rearrangement links TRBV11-3 to TRBJ1-5; possibly TRBD1 for D (6 bases). This CDR3 is 12 amino acids long. The germline CDR1 and CDR2 sequences are SGHNT and YENEEA. The CDR3 sequence is CTLRGSNQPQHF. In DNA form, the CDR3 reads TGTACCTTAAGGGGGAGCAATCAGCCCCAGCATTTT.

The chain recombines TRBV4-2 with TRBJ1-6; D not certain. The CDR3 covers 15 residues. CDR1 and CDR2 (germline): LGHNA, YNFKEQ. With 0 bases removed from V and 4 bases from J, the gap between germline ends came to 7 bases. CDR3 protein: CASSQESIYNSPLHF. The CDR3, as DNA: TGTGCCAGCAGCCAAGAGAGCATTTATAATTCACCCCTCCACTTT.

V and J are TRBV29-1 and TRBJ1-2; D gene unclear. This CDR3 comprises 12 residues. V lost 5 bases and J lost 3, with 10 bases in between. The V gene's germline CDR1 is SQVTM and CDR2 ANQGSEA. CDR3 nucleotides: TGCAGCGTTTCTAGCGGCTACTATGGCTACACCTTC. Its protein is CSVSSGYYGYTF.

J is TRBJ1-2 and V is TRBV5-8, with TRBD1 matching 8 bases. This CDR3 is built from 16 residues. Germline CDR1 SGHTS, CDR2 YDEGEE. V was pared by 1 base and J by 4 bases, with 9 bases of the junction left unmatched. CDR3 nucleotides: TGTGCCAGCAGCTTGTTTGCGGCAGGGGGCCTCTATGGCTACACCTTC. Amino acid sequence: CASSLFAAGGLYGYTF.

This chain links TRBV4-3 with TRBJ2-7; 11 bases map to TRBD2. The V gene's germline CDR1 is LGHNA and CDR2 YSLEER. CDR3 size: 16 residues. V gave up 5 bases and J gave up 5 bases; unmatched junction bases: 11. The CDR3 DNA sequence: TGCGCCAGCAGCTCCTACCTAGCGGGAGGTGGCAACGAGCAGTACTTC. As protein: CASSSYLAGGGNEQYF.

The chain couples TRBV6-1 to TRBJ1-2; D gene uncertain. This CDR3 is built from 16 residues. Trimming removed 2 bases from V and 1 base from J, with 14 bases in between. Germline-derived CDR1 and CDR2 are MNHNS and SASEGT. The CDR3 DNA follows: TGTGCCAGCAGTGAACTAACGGACTGGAATAACTATGGCTACACCTTC. Encoded protein: CASSELTDWNNYGYTF.

The count of this clone is one. J is TRBJ2-2 and V is TRBV19; a possible D gene is TRBD2 (5 bases). Germline-derived CDR1 and CDR2 are LNHDA and SQIVND (reference sequence). Trimming took off 5 bases at V and 1 base at J, with 5 bases between the two ends. This CDR3 has 13 residues. The CDR3 is CASSRGNTGELFF. As DNA, the CDR3 is TGTGCCAGTAGTCGGGGGAACACCGGGGAGCTGTTTTTT.

The chain recombines TRBV29-1 with TRBJ2-5, with 9 bases lining up with TRBD2. The trim removed 6 bases at V and 5 bases at J, leaving 25 bases unmatched. Germline loops: CDR1 SQVTM, CDR2 ANQGSEA. This CDR3 has 19 amino acids. The DNA for the CDR3 is TGCAGCGTCCTAGGGAACCTAGCGGGATCACTTCGGGGTGTGGAGACCCAGTACTTC. Amino acids: CSVLGNLAGSLRGVETQYF.

This chain joins TRBV27 and TRBJ2-7; D possibly corresponds to TRBD2 (6 bases). The V and J ends lost 5 bases and 9 bases respectively, with 20 bases between them. The germline CDR1 and CDR2 sequences are MNHEY and SMNVEV (reference sequence). The CDR3 is 14 residues long. The CDR3 nucleotides read TGTGCCAGCAGTGCCCCATCGGAGGGATTAGTGCAGTACTTC. It codes for CASSAPSEGLVQYF.

The V gene is TRBV21-1, the J gene TRBJ1-1. TRBV21-1 is shown as a pseudogene. The CDR3 extends over 15 amino acids. DNA for the CDR3: TGTGCCAGCAGCAAACGGCGGAGGATGAACACTGAAGCTTTCTTT. Its translation: CASSKRRRMNTEAFF.

The V call is TRBV28, the J call TRBJ2-1; 7 bases line up with TRBD1. The germline V gene has CDR1 MDHEN and CDR2 SYDVKM. V gave up 5 bases and J gave up 4 bases; unmatched junction bases: 11. This CDR3 region has 16 residues. The CDR3 loop is CASSMRGGTAYNEQFF. In DNA, the CDR3 is TGTGCCAGCAGTATGAGGGGTGGGACAGCATACAATGAGCAGTTCTTC.

The CDR3, as DNA: TGTGCCAGCAGCACGGGACTTCGCCGGGACACCGGGGAGCTGTTTTTT. Amino acids: CASSTGLRRDTGELFF. This rearrangement joins TRBV7-8 to TRBJ2-2; tentatively, D is TRBD2 (6 bases). Germline V lookup: CDR1 SGHVS, CDR2 FQNEAQ. Trimming took off 5 bases at V and 3 bases at J, with 16 bases between the two ends. The length of the CDR3 is 16 residues.

V gene TRBV27 combines with J gene TRBJ2-7, with 10 bases lining up with TRBD1. This CDR3 comprises 15 residues. Trimming removed 6 bases from V and 4 bases from J; junction bases left unmatched: 9. Germline V gives CDR1 MNHEY, CDR2 SMNVEV (reference sequence). Written as DNA, the CDR3 is TGTGCCAGCAGCACCCGCCGGGACAGGGGTTACGAGCAGTACTTC. This translates into CASSTRRDRGYEQYF.

The chain carries TRBV28 and TRBJ1-2, with 7 bases identical to TRBD1. The CDR3 length is 13 residues. Germline CDR1 reads MDHEN; CDR2 reads SYDVKM. V was pared by 5 bases and J by 4 bases, with 4 bases of the junction left unmatched. CDR3 residues: CASSPGQFYGYTF. CDR3 DNA: TGTGCCAGCAGTCCGGGACAGTTCTATGGCTACACCTTC.

The chain carries TRBV4-3 and TRBJ2-5; a weak D match, TRBD1 (5 bases). The CDR3 loop spans 14 amino acids. The V and J ends lost 0 bases and 4 bases respectively, with 9 bases between them. CDR1 and CDR2 from the germline V gene are LGHNA and YSLEER. The CDR3 protein is CASSQDPGPETQYF. CDR3 DNA sequence: TGCGCCAGCAGCCAAGATCCAGGGCCAGAGACCCAGTACTTC.

The chain uses TRBV2 and TRBJ2-3; D possibly corresponds to TRBD2 (6 bases). Trimming left V 7 bases short and J 6 bases short, with 8 bases between. The germline CDR1 and CDR2 sequences are SNHLY and FYNNEI. The CDR3 spans 11 residues. CDR3 protein: CASTGLDTQYF. CDR3 DNA sequence: TGTGCCAGCACGGGACTCGATACGCAGTATTTT.